The 30 T cell receptor beta chains below were found in one sample sequenced in a study of Graves' ophthalmopathy and Graves' hyperthyroidism. TCR beta CDR3 regions were amplified from RNA transcripts. The first-round RT-PCR employed HTBI primers together with the Qiagen OneStep RT-PCR kit. A multiplex PCR was then performed as the second round. TCRdb re-called the multiplex PCR reads through MiXCR, storing one row per CDR3 protein. The table shows around 670,000 distinct CDR3 sequences, with roughly 41% occurring only once. The sample was peripheral blood. Receptors were obtained from an adult man with Graves' ophthalmopathy.

This chain links TRBV2 with TRBJ2-7; 10 bases are shared with TRBD1. V lost 7 bases, J lost 6 bases, and 12 bases stayed unmatched. Germline V gives CDR1 SNHLY, CDR2 FYNNEI. The CDR3 sequence is 15 residues long. In nucleotides, the CDR3 is TGTGCCAGCACCAATAGGGGGACAGGGGTTAGCGAGCAGTACTTC. Amino acids: CASTNRGTGVSEQYF.

At least ten counts were recorded for this clonotype. The chain combines TRBV20-1 with TRBJ1-3; possible D gene TRBD1, 5 bases. This CDR3 contains 15 residues. Trimming took 2 bases from V and 0 from J, leaving 11 bases between them. Looked up from germline, CDR1 is DFQATT and CDR2 is SNEGSKA (reference sequence). The DNA of the CDR3 is TGCAGTGCTAGAACTTGGGACGGCTCTGGAAACACCATATATTTT. It specifies CSARTWDGSGNTIYF.

This clonotype was seen at least ten times. V and J are TRBV7-2 and TRBJ2-7; the D gene is possibly TRBD2 (6 bases). The germline gives CDR1 SGHTA, CDR2 FQGNSA. This CDR3 region has 15 residues. Trimming removed 5 bases at V and 2 bases at J, with 16 bases between. The CDR3 coding sequence is TGTGCCAGCAGCCCGTCTGGCGGGAAGACCTACGAGCAGTACTTC. This encodes CASSPSGGKTYEQYF.

The rearrangement links TRBV9 to TRBJ1-2, with D maybe TRBD1 (6 bases). This CDR3 contains 17 residues. Trimming took off 1 base at V and 2 bases at J, with 18 bases between the two ends. CDR1 SGDLS and CDR2 YYNGEE come from the germline V gene. In DNA, the CDR3 is TGTGCCAGCAGCGTAAGTCATATCACAGGGACCAACTATGGCTACACCTTC. It specifies CASSVSHITGTNYGYTF.

The chain carries TRBV10-3 and TRBJ1-1; D gene unclear. Per the germline V gene, CDR1 is ENHRY and CDR2 is SYGVKD. Between the trimmed V and J ends, which lost 3 bases and 6 bases, there was a span of 17 bases. The CDR3 totals 15 residues. The CDR3 sequence: CAISEAQVIWAEAFF. CDR3 nucleotide sequence: TGTGCCATCAGTGAAGCCCAAGTAATCTGGGCTGAAGCTTTCTTT.

This clonotype was seen only a few times. The V gene is TRBV20-1, the J gene TRBJ1-5; 8 bases map to TRBD1. With V trimmed by 2 bases and J by 6 bases, 9 bases remained unmatched. This CDR3 is built from 15 residues. Germline V gene lookup returns CDR1 DFQATT and CDR2 SNEGSKA (reference sequence). The CDR3 bases are TGCAGTGCTAGAATTATCAGGGGGCCGGGTCAGCCCCAGCATTTT. Its protein is CSARIIRGPGQPQHF.

Worth noting for this clonotype: The junction does not match germline at one end; this may be a read error. The chain combines TRBV20-1 with TRBJ2-7, with 12 nucleotides matching TRBD2. CDR1 and CDR2 from the germline V gene are DFQATT and SNEGSKA (reference sequence). The CDR3 has 13 residues. The CDR3 coding sequence is TGTGCGTTGCTAGCGGGAGGGGATTCGGAGCGGTACTTC. It is translated as CALLAGGDSERYF.

This clonotype was recorded a few times. V is TRBV28 and J is TRBJ2-7; the D gene could be TRBD1 or TRBD2 (6 bases each). The length of the CDR3 is 14 residues. The V end was cut by 5 bases, the J end by 1 base, with 12 bases between. From germline, CDR1 is MDHEN and CDR2 SYDVKM. The chain's CDR3 is CASSIRGASYEQYF. CDR3 DNA: TGTGCCAGCAGTATTAGGGGGGCATCCTACGAGCAGTACTTC. Variable domain in full (rest from reference TRBV28 and TRBJ2-7): DVKVTQSSRYLVKRTGEKVFLECVQDMDHENMFWYRQDPGLGLRLIYFSYDVKMKEKGDIPEGYSVSREKKERFSLILESASTNQTSMYLCASSIRGASYEQYFGPGTRLTVT.

This chain joins TRBV7-2 and TRBJ2-5, with 7 bases aligning to TRBD2. Germline trimming cut 8 bases from V and 5 bases from J; bases unmatched to any gene: 14. Germline assignment: CDR1 SGHTA and CDR2 FQGNSA. The CDR3 is 15 amino acids. The CDR3 bases are TGTGCCAGCTTTCCAGGTGCCGGGGGGACGGAGACCCAGTACTTC. Its protein product is CASFPGAGGTETQYF.

This clonotype was picked up many times. This chain joins TRBV2 and TRBJ1-3, with D uncertain. V was cut by 3 bases and J by 5 bases, with 5 bases left in between. The germline V gene has CDR1 SNHLY and CDR2 FYNNEI. CDR3 length: 12 amino acids. The CDR3 DNA reads TGTGCCAGCAGTGATTCCAGAAACACCATATATTTT. Protein: CASSDSRNTIYF.

At least ten counts were recorded for this clonotype. V gene TRBV7-2 combines with J gene TRBJ1-2, with unresolved D. Trimming took 1 base from V and 4 from J, leaving 10 bases between them. The CDR3 totals 14 residues. Germline assignment: CDR1 SGHTA and CDR2 FQGNSA. The CDR3 nucleotides are TGTGCCAGCAGCTTAGACGGCCAGACCTATGGCTACACCTTC. This encodes CASSLDGQTYGYTF.

The gene calls are TRBV2 and TRBJ2-7; 9 bases line up with TRBD1. The CDR3 totals 13 residues. The V gene end was trimmed by 6 bases and the J gene end by 4 bases; junction bases not matched to a gene: 4. From germline, CDR1 is SNHLY and CDR2 FYNNEI. The CDR3 reads CASRVGQGYEQYF. The DNA for the CDR3 is TGTGCCAGCAGAGTGGGACAGGGTTACGAGCAGTACTTC.

This chain uses TRBV4-2 with TRBJ1-1; perhaps TRBD1 as D (5 bases). There are 15 residues in the CDR3. The ends were cut back, 0 bases at V and 8 bases at J, with 16 bases in the middle. CDR1 is LGHNA, CDR2 YNFKEQ, per germline. The CDR3 DNA reads as TGTGCCAGCAGCCAAGACCTAATCAGGGTCGGGGAAGCTTTCTTT. Residues: CASSQDLIRVGEAFF.

Turning to this clonotype: An end of the junction differs from the germline gene, which may be a read error. This chain joins TRBV11-2 and TRBJ1-2, with 8 nucleotides matching TRBD1. The CDR3 has 14 amino acids. Germline V gene lookup returns CDR1 SGHAT and CDR2 FQNNGV. The CDR3 protein is CVSSLPGQAYGYTF. CDR3 nucleotides: TGTGTCAGCAGCTTACCGGGACAGGCCTATGGCTACACCTTC.

This clonotype was counted once. The gene calls are TRBV2 and TRBJ2-2; perhaps TRBD2 as D (5 bases). Looked up from germline, CDR1 is SNHLY and CDR2 is FYNNEI. Trimming pared 9 bases from V and 2 bases from J, leaving 16 bases between. This CDR3 comprises 15 residues. In DNA form, the CDR3 reads TGTGCCAGTAAACGGACTGATTCCAACACCGGGGAGCTGTTTTTT. Translation gives CASKRTDSNTGELFF.

The sample holds many counts of this clonotype. The chain recombines TRBV2 with TRBJ1-6; D gene unclear. Trimming took 4 bases from V and 3 from J, leaving 10 bases between them. The V gene's germline CDR1 is SNHLY and CDR2 FYNNEI. This CDR3 is built from 15 residues. Here the CDR3 DNA reads TGTGCCAGCAGTGGGCAAACACGCTATAATTCACCCCTCCACTTT. Translating gives CASSGQTRYNSPLHF.

Comment on this clonotype: This may be a read error, as it is one base from a much larger clone. The chain has TRBV2 and TRBJ2-5, with D possibly matching TRBD1 (6 bases). The V gene lost 8 bases and the J gene lost 3 bases, with 13 bases spanning the gap. Germline V CDR1 and CDR2: SNHLY, FYNNEI. The CDR3 runs 13 residues. CDR3: CASGRDMEETQYF. Here the CDR3 DNA reads TGTGCCAGCGGCAGGGACATGGAAGAGACCCAGTACTTC.

Ten or more counts support this clonotype. The chain links TRBV7-8 to TRBJ2-7, with a weak D call TRBD1 (6 bases). Germline V gives CDR1 SGHVS, CDR2 FQNEAQ. Trimming took off 5 bases at V and 0 bases at J, with 8 bases between the two ends. This CDR3 is 13 amino acids long. This chain's CDR3 is CASSKDSSYEQYF. The CDR3 DNA reads as TGTGCCAGCAGCAAGGACAGCTCCTACGAGCAGTACTTC.

This clonotype has just one count. The rearrangement joins TRBV4-1 to TRBJ1-2; a possible D gene is TRBD1 (5 bases). The CDR3 consists of 16 residues. In germline, CDR1 is MGHRA, CDR2 YSYEKL. The V gene lost 0 bases and the J gene lost 2 bases, with 13 bases spanning the gap. CDR3 sequence: CASSQDLGGWNYGYTF. CDR3 nucleotide sequence: TGCGCCAGCAGCCAAGATCTGGGGGGGTGGAACTATGGCTACACCTTC.

About this clonotype itself: A much larger clone lies one base from this, so it may be a read error. The chain employs TRBV7-2 and TRBJ1-2; the match to TRBD1 covers 9 bases. CDR1 and CDR2 (germline): SGHTA, FQGNSA. The CDR3 totals 14 residues. The ends lost 4 bases at V and 4 bases at J; junction bases unmatched: 4. The CDR3 DNA reads TGTGCCAGCAGCTGCGAGGACAGGGGCTATGGCTACACCTTC. Translation: CASSCEDRGYGYTF.

The chain employs TRBV9 and TRBJ1-6; perhaps TRBD1 as D (5 bases). The CDR3 sequence is 15 residues long. The germline V gene encodes CDR1 SGDLS and CDR2 YYNGEE. V lost 3 bases and J 9 bases, leaving 16 bases between the germline ends. CDR3 sequence reads: CASSAQGTDSSPLHF. Here the CDR3 DNA reads TGTGCCAGCAGCGCCCAGGGAACGGATAGTTCACCCCTCCACTTT.

This chain joins TRBV20-1 and TRBJ2-7; no clear D. V was trimmed by 3 bases and J by 10 bases, leaving 13 bases between them. Germline CDR1 is DFQATT and CDR2 is SNEGSKA (reference sequence). This CDR3 contains 11 residues. CDR3 sequence reads: CSASDTDLQYF. As DNA, the CDR3 is TGCAGTGCTAGCGATACAGACCTTCAGTACTTC.

In its sample, this clonotype was seen a few times. This clone may be a read error of a much larger clone one base away. The V and J genes are TRBV25-1 and TRBJ2-7, with D tentatively TRBD1 or TRBD2 (5 bases each). This CDR3 has 11 residues. Germline V gives CDR1 MGHDK, CDR2 SYGVNS. The CDR3 loop is CASKGLWEQCF. DNA for the CDR3: TGTGCCAGCAAGGGGTTATGGGAGCAGTGCTTC.

This clonotype was observed a few times. The rearrangement uses TRBV7-9 and TRBJ2-7, with D possibly TRBD2 on 6 matching bases. This CDR3 has 16 amino acids. With 5 bases removed from V and 3 bases from J, the gap between germline ends came to 20 bases. The germline V gene encodes CDR1 SEHNR and CDR2 FQNEAQ (reference sequence). The CDR3 sequence: CASSRPASGLSYEQYF. CDR3 bases: TGTGCCAGCAGCAGACCGGCCTCGGGACTCAGCTACGAGCAGTACTTC.

The chain carries TRBV25-1 and TRBJ1-2; TRBD1 might be the D (5 bases). Trimming shortened V by 2 bases and J by 8 bases, and 15 bases separated the two germline ends. The CDR3 is 14 residues long. The germline gives CDR1 MGHDK, CDR2 SYGVNS. The CDR3 coding sequence is TGTGCCAGCAGTGAACAGGGACGCGGTTGGGGCTACACCTTC. It specifies CASSEQGRGWGYTF.

The V gene is TRBV7-9, the J gene TRBJ2-5; D assignment may be TRBD1 or TRBD2 (5 bases each). The germline gives CDR1 SEHNR, CDR2 FQNEAQ (reference sequence). This CDR3 spans 17 amino acids. The V end lost 5 bases, the J end lost 7 bases, and 26 bases lay between the germline ends. The CDR3 coding sequence is TGTGCCAGCAGCACACGTCGACACGGTCGGGACCGAGGGACCCAGTACTTC. Protein: CASSTRRHGRDRGTQYF.

This sequence joins TRBV5-1 and TRBJ2-7; 10 bases match TRBD2. Germline V gene lookup returns CDR1 SGHRS and CDR2 YFSETQ. V trimming: 2 bases; J trimming: 5 bases; junction bases outside the gene matches: 4. This CDR3 comprises 14 residues. CDR3 loop: CASSFSSGSDEQYF. The CDR3, as DNA: TGCGCCAGCAGCTTTTCTAGCGGGAGTGACGAGCAGTACTTC.

This clonotype was found a few times. The chain has TRBV11-1 and TRBJ1-1; unclear D gene. The ends were cut back, 1 base at V and 0 bases at J, with 15 bases in the middle. Germline lookup yields CDR1 SGHAT and CDR2 FQDESV (reference sequence). This CDR3 contains 17 residues. CDR3 coding DNA: TGTGCCAGCAGCTTAGTGGGGAGACCAACCATGAACACTGAAGCTTTCTTT. Protein sequence: CASSLVGRPTMNTEAFF. Using reference TRBV11-1 and TRBJ1-1 for the parts outside the CDR3, the full variable domain is EAEVAQSPRYKITEKSQAVAFWCDPISGHATLYWYRQILGQGPELLVQFQDESVVDDSQLPKDRFSAERLKGVDSTLKIQPAELGDSAMYLCASSLVGRPTMNTEAFFGQGTRLTVV.

This clonotype was found a few times. The chain links TRBV7-9 to TRBJ2-7; no definite D call. CDR3 size: 14 residues. Between the trimmed V and J ends, which lost 4 bases and 4 bases, there was a span of 14 bases. The V gene's germline CDR1 is SEHNR and CDR2 FQNEAQ (reference sequence). The CDR3 DNA reads as TGTGCCAGCAGCTCGGACGCAAACCCTTACGAGCAGTACTTC. Translation: CASSSDANPYEQYF.

The rearrangement links TRBV4-1 to TRBJ2-5; D is uncertain. The V end lost 0 bases, the J end lost 5 bases, and 13 bases lay between the germline ends. This CDR3 is 15 amino acids long. In germline, CDR1 is MGHRA, CDR2 YSYEKL. Here the CDR3 DNA reads TGCGCCAGCAGCCAAGACAATCTAAACGGGGAGACCCAGTACTTC. Amino acids: CASSQDNLNGETQYF.